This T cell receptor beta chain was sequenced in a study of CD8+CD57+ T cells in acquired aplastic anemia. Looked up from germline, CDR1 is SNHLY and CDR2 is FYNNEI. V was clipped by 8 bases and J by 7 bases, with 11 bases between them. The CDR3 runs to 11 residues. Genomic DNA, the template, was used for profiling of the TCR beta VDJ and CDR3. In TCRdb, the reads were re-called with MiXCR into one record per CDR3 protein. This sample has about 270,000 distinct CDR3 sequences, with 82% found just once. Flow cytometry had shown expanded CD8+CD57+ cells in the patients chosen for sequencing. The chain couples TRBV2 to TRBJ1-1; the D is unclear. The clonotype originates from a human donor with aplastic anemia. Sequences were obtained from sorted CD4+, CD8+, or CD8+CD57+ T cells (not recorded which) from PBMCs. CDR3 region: CASSFTVEAFF. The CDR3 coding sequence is TGTGCCAGCTCGTTTACGGTTGAAGCTTTCTTT.